This T cell receptor beta chain derives from a study of CD8+ T cells in alopecia areata. As for the study in general: Patients in the study were on tofacitinib for 6 to 18 months, then off it for 6 months. Notes on the study in general: Many expanded lesional clones persisted during tofacitinib (in both scalp and blood). Normal skin contains resident alphabeta T cells, and these are also sequenced in scalp samples.

This clone was seen only a few times. Its antigen is not known. This same CDR3 is encoded by further DNA sequences in the sample. Specified treatment: oral pan-JAK inhibitor, 5-10 mg twice daily. Cell sorting on a FACSAria was used to separate CD4+ and CD8+ T cells from the PBMCs. Sequencing relied on a cDNA template that was reverse transcribed from extracted RNA. Assay used: immunoSEQ multiplex PCR; TCRdb lists only in-frame clones, some missing. The sample has around 100,000 clones, around 60% seen once. The CDR3 loop spans 12 amino acids. V lost 3 bases, J lost 7 bases, and 10 bases lay in between. Germline loops: CDR1 SGHVS, CDR2 FNYEAQ.

The sequences come from CD8+ T cells sorted from blood, collected at approximately week 61, from a patient treated with tofacitinib. The source of this sequence is a human donor with alopecia areata. This chain joins TRBV7-6 and TRBJ2-7; D possibly corresponds to TRBD1 (5 bases). CDR3 residues: CASSFQGAEQYF. The CDR3 region has the DNA TGTGCCAGCAGCTTTCAGGGTGCGGAGCAGTACTTC.